This T cell receptor beta chain originates from a study of Graves' ophthalmopathy and Graves' hyperthyroidism. Study overall: Peripheral blood sampling preceded any treatment and occurred at initial diagnosis.

Other autoimmune diseases, uncontrolled infections, pregnancy and lactation each led to patient exclusion. Germline lookup yields CDR1 SGHVS and CDR2 FQNEAQ. With 6 bases removed from V and 6 bases from J, the gap between germline ends came to 17 bases. The CDR3 totals 15 residues. Using RNA transcripts, the TCR beta CDR3 regions were amplified. HTBI primers primed a first-round RT-PCR, and a second-round multiplex PCR followed. TCRdb fed the multiplex PCR reads into MiXCR, producing one record per CDR3 protein. In the table there are approximately 700,000 distinct CDR3 sequences, roughly 41% of which are singletons.

Sequencing was carried out using peripheral blood. This TCR was sampled from an adult man with Graves' ophthalmopathy. The chain joins TRBV7-8 to TRBJ2-2; perhaps TRBD1 as D (6 bases). The CDR3 loop is CASSQIQGIAGELFF. The CDR3 DNA reads TGTGCCAGCAGTCAGATACAGGGAATTGCCGGGGAGCTGTTTTTT.